This T cell receptor beta chain was obtained from a study of blood T cell repertoires in COVID-19. Study-wide context: Samples taken during acute and convalescent COVID-19 were collected in the United States, Italy and Spain. Sources were T cells, B-cell-depleted T cells, or PBMCs; the material itself was cDNA or gDNA.

The CDR3 totals 14 residues. The V gene lost 1 base and the J gene lost 1 base, with 7 bases spanning the gap. Germline CDR1 reads PRHDT; CDR2 reads FYEKMQ (reference sequence). Sequencing used immunoSEQ multiplex PCR; TCRdb keeps in-frame clones, though not all of them. The sample includes roughly 290,000 clones, 87% of them seen just once. This receptor was identified in a woman aged 40 to 50 who had recovered from COVID-19. The sample comprised PBMCs or T cells enriched from blood (not recorded which). The chain uses TRBV13 and TRBJ1-1; possible D gene TRBD1, 6 bases. The chain's CDR3 is CASSLVGANTEAFF. DNA for the CDR3: TGTGCCAGCAGCTTAGTGGGGGCGAACACTGAAGCTTTCTTT.